The next 8 T cell receptor beta chains were all read from a single sample in a study of beta chain features in type 1 diabetes. Sequencing targeted expressed TCRB transcripts, as all isolated RNA had been reverse transcribed. Sequencing used immunoSEQ multiplex PCR; TCRdb keeps in-frame clones, though not all of them. This sample has approximately 340,000 clones, with less than 15% found just once. Sequenced: naive CD4+ T cells from blood. Receptors were obtained from a woman aged 18-30 years in good health.

The chain has TRBV27 and TRBJ2-7; TRBD2 matches at 8 bases. Germline assignment: CDR1 MNHEY and CDR2 SMNVEV (reference sequence). The CDR3 sequence is 15 residues long. V lost 6 bases to trimming and J lost 2 bases; unmatched junction nucleotides: 9. CDR3 residues: CASSLKAGATYEQYF. CDR3 sequence (DNA): TGTGCCAGCAGCCTAAAAGCGGGAGCAACCTACGAGCAGTACTTC.

V and J are TRBV1 and TRBJ1-5. TRBV1 is given as a pseudogene. The CDR3 consists of 18 residues. CDR3 region: CTSSQDWVGGAGYQPQHF. CDR3 coding DNA: TGCACCAGCAGCCAAGATTGGGTTGGGGGGGCGGGATATCAGCCCCAGCATTTT.

The CDR3 region has the DNA TGTGCCTGGAGTGGTCGTGGGGCTGATGGCTACACCTTC. It specifies CAWSGRGADGYTF. This sequence joins TRBV30 and TRBJ1-2, with D possibly being TRBD1 (5 bases). CDR3 size: 13 residues. With 1 base removed from V and 6 bases from J, the gap between germline ends came to 12 bases. Germline values: CDR1 GTSNPN, CDR2 SVGIG (reference sequence). Using reference TRBV30 and TRBJ1-2 for the parts outside the CDR3, the full variable domain is SQTIHQWPATLVQPVGSPLSLECTVEGTSNPNLYWYRQAAGRGLQLLFYSVGIGQISSEVPQNLSASRPQDRQFILSSKKLLLSDSGFYLCAWSGRGADGYTFGSGTRLTVV.

This rearrangement joins TRBV29-1 to TRBJ2-5; TRBD2 matches 14 bases. The CDR3 consists of 14 residues. CDR1 and CDR2 (germline): SQVTM, ANQGSEA. Losses at the gene ends were 1 base for V and 5 bases for J; bases not matched to a gene: 0. In DNA, the CDR3 is TGCAGCGTTGAAGGGACTAGCGGGAGGGAGACCCAGTACTTC. Amino acid sequence: CSVEGTSGRETQYF.

About this clone itself: The sample holds other DNA sequences that translate to the same CDR3. The rearrangement joins TRBV5-4 to TRBJ2-7; TRBD2 matches 10 bases. V lost 0 bases, J lost 2 bases, and 5 bases stayed unmatched. Germline values: CDR1 SGHNT, CDR2 YYREEE (reference sequence). The CDR3 spans 16 residues. CDR3 nucleotides: TGTGCCAGCAGCTTGGGTGGTCTAGCGGGAGCCTACGAGCAGTACTTC. Its protein product is CASSLGGLAGAYEQYF.

This clone appeared a few times. The genes are TRBV9 and TRBJ2-2, with D perhaps TRBD2 (7 bases). Trimming removed 0 bases at V and 6 bases at J, with 9 bases between. The CDR3 runs 14 residues. Germline CDR1 SGDLS, CDR2 YYNGEE. The CDR3 region is CASSVVGGAGELFF. The CDR3 coding sequence is TGTGCCAGCAGCGTAGTAGGGGGGGCCGGGGAGCTGTTTTTT.

The rearrangement links TRBV9 to TRBJ2-2; D call uncertain. CDR1 and CDR2 (germline): SGDLS, YYNGEE. The V gene lost 1 base and the J gene lost 2 bases, with 12 bases spanning the gap. The CDR3 runs to 16 residues. DNA of the CDR3: TGTGCCAGCAGCGTAAGTGGCAGTCCAAACACCGGGGAGCTGTTTTTT. It translates to CASSVSGSPNTGELFF.

The chain joins TRBV2 to TRBJ1-5, with D perhaps TRBD1 (6 bases). Germline V gives CDR1 SNHLY, CDR2 FYNNEI. This CDR3 spans 15 amino acids. The V and J ends lost 5 bases and 3 bases respectively, with 14 bases between them. CDR3 in DNA: TGTGCCAGCAGTACCGGACAGACACTCAATCAGCCCCAGCATTTT. Translated: CASSTGQTLNQPQHF.